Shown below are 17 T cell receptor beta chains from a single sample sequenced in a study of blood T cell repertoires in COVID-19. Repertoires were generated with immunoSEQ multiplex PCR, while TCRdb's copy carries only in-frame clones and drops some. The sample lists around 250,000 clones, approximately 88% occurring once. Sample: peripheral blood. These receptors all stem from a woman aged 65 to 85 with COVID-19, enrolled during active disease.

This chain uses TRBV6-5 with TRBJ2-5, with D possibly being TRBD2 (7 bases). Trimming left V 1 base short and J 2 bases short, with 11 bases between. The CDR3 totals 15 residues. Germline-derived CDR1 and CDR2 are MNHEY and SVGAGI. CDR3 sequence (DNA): TGTGCCAGCAGTTACTTACAGGGAGGGCAAGAGACCCAGTACTTC. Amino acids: CASSYLQGGQETQYF.

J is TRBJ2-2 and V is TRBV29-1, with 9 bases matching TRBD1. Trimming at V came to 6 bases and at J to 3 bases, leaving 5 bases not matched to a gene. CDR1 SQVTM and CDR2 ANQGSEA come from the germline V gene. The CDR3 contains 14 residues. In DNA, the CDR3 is TGCAGCGTCTCGAGACAGGGGGACACCGGGGAGCTGTTTTTT. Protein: CSVSRQGDTGELFF.

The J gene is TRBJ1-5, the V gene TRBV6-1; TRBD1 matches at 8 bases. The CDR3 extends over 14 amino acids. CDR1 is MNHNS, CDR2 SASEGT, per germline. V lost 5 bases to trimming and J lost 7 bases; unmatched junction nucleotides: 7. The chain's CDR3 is CASSQTGGEQPQHF. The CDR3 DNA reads TGTGCCAGCAGTCAAACAGGGGGTGAACAGCCCCAGCATTTT.

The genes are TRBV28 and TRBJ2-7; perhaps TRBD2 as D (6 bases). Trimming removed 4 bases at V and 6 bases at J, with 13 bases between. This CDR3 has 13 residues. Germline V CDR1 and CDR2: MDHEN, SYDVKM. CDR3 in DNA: TGTGCCAGCAGTTCGGAGGGGATCCGCGAGCAGTACTTC. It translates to CASSSEGIREQYF.

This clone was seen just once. The CDR3 reads CASSSYRGHSYEQYF. In DNA form, the CDR3 reads TGTGCCAGCAGCAGTTACAGGGGGCACTCCTACGAGCAGTACTTC. The chain employs TRBV7-2 and TRBJ2-7; TRBD1 agrees at 9 bases. V shed 5 bases, J shed 0 bases, and the junction held 5 bases outside the gene matches. CDR3 length: 15 residues. Germline CDR1 and CDR2: SGHTA and FQGNSA.

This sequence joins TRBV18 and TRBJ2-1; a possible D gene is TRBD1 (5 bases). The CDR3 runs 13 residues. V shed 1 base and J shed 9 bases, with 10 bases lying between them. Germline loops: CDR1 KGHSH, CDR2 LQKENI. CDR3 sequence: CASSPLDRGEQFF. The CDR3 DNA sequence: TGTGCCAGCTCACCACTTGACAGAGGTGAGCAGTTCTTC.

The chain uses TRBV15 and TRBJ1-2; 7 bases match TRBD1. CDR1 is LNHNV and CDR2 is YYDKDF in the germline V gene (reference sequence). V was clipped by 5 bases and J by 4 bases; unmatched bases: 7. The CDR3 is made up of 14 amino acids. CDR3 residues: CATSFNRGGYGYTF. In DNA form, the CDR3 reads TGTGCCACCAGCTTCAACAGGGGCGGCTATGGCTACACCTTC. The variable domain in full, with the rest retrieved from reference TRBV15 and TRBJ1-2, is DAMVIQNPRYQVTQFGKPVTLSCSQTLNHNVMYWYQQKSSQAPKLLFHYYDKDFNNEADTPDNFQSRRPNTSFCFLDIRSPGLGDTAMYLCATSFNRGGYGYTFGSGTRLTVV.

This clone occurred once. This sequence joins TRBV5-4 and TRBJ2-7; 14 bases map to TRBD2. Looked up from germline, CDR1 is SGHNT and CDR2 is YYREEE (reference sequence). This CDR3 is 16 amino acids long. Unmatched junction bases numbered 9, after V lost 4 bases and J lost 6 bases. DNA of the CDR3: TGTGCCAGCAGCGAAAAAACGGGACTAGCGGGAGTCGAGCAGTACTTC. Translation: CASSEKTGLAGVEQYF.

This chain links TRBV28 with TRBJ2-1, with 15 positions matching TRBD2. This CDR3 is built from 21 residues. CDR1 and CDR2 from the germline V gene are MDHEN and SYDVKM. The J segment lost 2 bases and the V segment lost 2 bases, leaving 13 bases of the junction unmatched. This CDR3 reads CASSLESTGLAGGRPYNEQFF. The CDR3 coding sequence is TGTGCCAGCAGTTTAGAGAGTACGGGACTAGCGGGAGGAAGGCCCTACAATGAGCAGTTCTTC.

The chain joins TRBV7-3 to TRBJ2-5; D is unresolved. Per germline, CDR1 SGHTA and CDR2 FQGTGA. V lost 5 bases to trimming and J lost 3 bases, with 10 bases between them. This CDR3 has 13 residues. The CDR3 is CASSRYGEETQYF. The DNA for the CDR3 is TGTGCCAGCAGCAGGTATGGAGAAGAGACCCAGTACTTC.

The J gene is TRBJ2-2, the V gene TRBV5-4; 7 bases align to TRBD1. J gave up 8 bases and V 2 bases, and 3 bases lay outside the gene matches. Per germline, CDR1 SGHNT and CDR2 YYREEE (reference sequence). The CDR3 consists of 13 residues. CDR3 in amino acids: CASSLQGRGELFF. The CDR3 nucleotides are TGTGCCAGCAGCTTACAGGGGCGGGGGGAGCTGTTTTTT.

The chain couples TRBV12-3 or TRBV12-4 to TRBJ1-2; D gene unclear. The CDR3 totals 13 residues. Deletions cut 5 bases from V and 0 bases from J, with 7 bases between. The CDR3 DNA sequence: TGTGCCAGCAGTGTACATACTAACTATGGCTACACCTTC. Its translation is CASSVHTNYGYTF.

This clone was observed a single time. The CDR3 nucleotides read TGTGCCAGCAGCCGGGGTTACAGGGGATCGGGCGGCTACACCTTC. Its translation is CASSRGYRGSGGYTF. The chain couples TRBV14 to TRBJ1-2, with 7 positions matching TRBD1. Germline V gene sequence: CDR1 SGHDN, CDR2 FVKESK. The CDR3 contains 15 residues. V dropped 4 bases and J dropped 8; count of bases not matched to a gene: 13.

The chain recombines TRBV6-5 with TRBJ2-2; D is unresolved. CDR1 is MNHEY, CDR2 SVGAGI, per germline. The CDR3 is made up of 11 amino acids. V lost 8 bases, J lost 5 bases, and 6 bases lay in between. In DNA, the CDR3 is TGTGCCAGCCAGAGGACCGGGGAGCTGTTTTTT. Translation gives CASQRTGELFF.

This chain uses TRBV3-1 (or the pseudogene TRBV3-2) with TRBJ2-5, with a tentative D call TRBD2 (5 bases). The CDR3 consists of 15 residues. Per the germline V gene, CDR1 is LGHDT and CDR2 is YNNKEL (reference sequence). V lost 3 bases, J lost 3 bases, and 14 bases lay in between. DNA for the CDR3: TGTGCCAGCAGCCAGTCAACTAGTTGGAAAGAGACCCAGTACTTC. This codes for CASSQSTSWKETQYF.

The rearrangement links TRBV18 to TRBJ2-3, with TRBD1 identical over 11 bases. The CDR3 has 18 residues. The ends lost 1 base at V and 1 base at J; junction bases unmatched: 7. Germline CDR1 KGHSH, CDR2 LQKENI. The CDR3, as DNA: TGTGCCAGCTCACCACTGGGACAGGGGGGATTGGGCACAGATACGCAGTATTTT. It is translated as CASSPLGQGGLGTDTQYF.

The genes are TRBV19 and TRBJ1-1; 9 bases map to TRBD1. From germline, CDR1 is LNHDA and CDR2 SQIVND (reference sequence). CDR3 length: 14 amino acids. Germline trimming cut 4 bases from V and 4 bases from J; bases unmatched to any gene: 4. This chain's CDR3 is CASSTGQGSTEAFF. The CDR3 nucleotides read TGTGCCAGTAGTACCGGACAGGGGAGCACTGAAGCTTTCTTT.